This entry lists 9 T cell receptor beta chains sequenced from one sample in a study of blood T cell repertoires in COVID-19. Some clones are missing from TCRdb's copy, which holds only in-frame ones; the method was immunoSEQ multiplex PCR. Here the sample spans about 160,000 clones, 85% being singletons. The sample taken for sequencing was peripheral blood. The receptors derive from a human donor with acute or convalescent COVID-19. The donor label of this sample is uncertain.

The V and J genes are TRBV30 and TRBJ1-1, with a weak D call TRBD1 (6 bases). The V and J ends lost 3 bases and 9 bases respectively, with 11 bases between them. Germline CDR1 and CDR2: GTSNPN and SVGIG (reference sequence). The CDR3 sequence is 11 residues long. In DNA form, the CDR3 reads TGTGCCTGGAGCGACGGGACAAAAGCTTTCTTT. The encoded protein is CAWSDGTKAFF.

The CDR3 sequence: CASSLSGGYGYTF. The CDR3 coding sequence is TGTGCCAGCAGTTTATCAGGGGGCTATGGCTACACCTTC. The chain uses TRBV27 and TRBJ1-2, with D perhaps TRBD1 (6 bases). The germline gives CDR1 MNHEY, CDR2 SMNVEV (reference sequence). The V end was cut by 0 bases, the J end by 4 bases, with 6 bases between. This CDR3 is built from 13 residues.

This clone was seen just once. This sequence joins TRBV11-1 and TRBJ1-1, with D perhaps matching TRBD1 (5 bases). CDR3 size: 15 residues. Trimming pared 2 bases from V and 5 bases from J, leaving 15 bases between. The germline V gene has CDR1 SGHAT and CDR2 FQDESV (reference sequence). CDR3 residues: CASSLMGGVWTEAFF. The CDR3 DNA follows: TGTGCCAGCAGCTTAATGGGGGGGGTATGGACTGAAGCTTTCTTT. Drawing the rest from reference TRBV11-1 and TRBJ1-1, the complete variable domain is EAEVAQSPRYKITEKSQAVAFWCDPISGHATLYWYRQILGQGPELLVQFQDESVVDDSQLPKDRFSAERLKGVDSTLKIQPAELGDSAMYLCASSLMGGVWTEAFFGQGTRLTVV.

To note about this clone: The same CDR3 is also encoded by other DNA sequences in this sample. The chain couples TRBV18 to TRBJ1-5, with D tentatively TRBD1 (5 bases). V was cut by 2 bases and J by 0 bases, with 5 bases left in between. Germline loops: CDR1 KGHSH, CDR2 LQKENI. This CDR3 comprises 14 residues. The CDR3 loop reads CASSPDSSNQPQHF. DNA for the CDR3: TGTGCCAGCTCACCAGACAGTAGCAATCAGCCCCAGCATTTT.

This clone appeared a single time. This chain links TRBV27 with TRBJ2-2, with D possibly TRBD1 on 6 matching bases. V lost 2 bases to trimming and J lost 2 bases, with 15 bases between them. Germline V gives CDR1 MNHEY, CDR2 SMNVEV (reference sequence). This CDR3 contains 17 residues. DNA of the CDR3: TGTGCCAGCAGTTTAACCCCGATGGGGGCTAACACCGGGGAGCTGTTTTTT. This codes for CASSLTPMGANTGELFF.

This sequence joins TRBV6-5 and TRBJ2-1; possible D gene TRBD1, 6 bases. Trimming removed 2 bases at V and 0 bases at J, with 8 bases between. The CDR3 runs to 15 residues. CDR1 and CDR2 (germline): MNHEY, SVGAGI. In DNA form, the CDR3 reads TGTGCCAGCAGTTACGACAGGAGCTCCTACAATGAGCAGTTCTTC. Translation: CASSYDRSSYNEQFF.

The rearrangement links TRBV28 to TRBJ2-5, with a possible D match to TRBD1 (9 bases). CDR1 and CDR2 from the germline V gene are MDHEN and SYDVKM. Trimming took 6 bases from V and 7 from J, leaving 18 bases between them. The CDR3 has 14 amino acids. CDR3 sequence (DNA): TGTGCCAGCAGCCTACAGGGGGCGGGGGGGACCCAGTACTTC. This translates into CASSLQGAGGTQYF.

The rearrangement uses TRBV15 and TRBJ1-6; D is perhaps TRBD1 (5 bases). V lost 5 bases and J lost 9, with 14 bases in between. Looked up from germline, CDR1 is LNHNV and CDR2 is YYDKDF (reference sequence). This CDR3 has 14 amino acids. CDR3 coding DNA: TGTGCCACCAGCTACCCCACGGGGGGTTCACCCCTCCACTTT. It specifies CATSYPTGGSPLHF. Based on the CDR3 plus reference TRBV15 and TRBJ1-6, the full variable domain is DAMVIQNPRYQVTQFGKPVTLSCSQTLNHNVMYWYQQKSSQAPKLLFHYYDKDFNNEADTPDNFQSRRPNTSFCFLDIRSPGLGDTAMYLCATSYPTGGSPLHFGNGTRLTVT.

In DNA form, the CDR3 reads TGTGCCAGCAGTTTTGCCCGGGACACAATGAACACTGAAGCTTTCTTT. This translates into CASSFARDTMNTEAFF. The gene calls are TRBV28 and TRBJ1-1; perhaps TRBD1 as D (6 bases). The germline CDR1 and CDR2 sequences are MDHEN and SYDVKM. V lost 3 bases to trimming and J lost 0 bases, with 14 bases between them. CDR3 length: 16 amino acids.